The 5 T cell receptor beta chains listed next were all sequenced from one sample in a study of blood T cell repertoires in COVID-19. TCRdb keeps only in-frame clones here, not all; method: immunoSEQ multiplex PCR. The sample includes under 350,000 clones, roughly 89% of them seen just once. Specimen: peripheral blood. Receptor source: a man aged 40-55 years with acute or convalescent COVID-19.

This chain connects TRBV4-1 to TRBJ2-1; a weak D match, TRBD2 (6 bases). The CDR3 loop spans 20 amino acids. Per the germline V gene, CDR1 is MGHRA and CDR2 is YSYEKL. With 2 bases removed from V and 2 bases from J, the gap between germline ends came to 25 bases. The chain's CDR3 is CASSQPNLRGPEGPYNEQFF. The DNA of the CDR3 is TGCGCCAGCAGCCAACCTAACTTGCGGGGCCCCGAGGGTCCCTACAATGAGCAGTTCTTC.

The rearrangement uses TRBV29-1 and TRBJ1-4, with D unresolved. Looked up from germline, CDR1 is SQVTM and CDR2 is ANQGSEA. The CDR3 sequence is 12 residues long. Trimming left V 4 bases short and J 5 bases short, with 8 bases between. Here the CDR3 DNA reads TGCAGCGTTGGGGCAGCAAATGAAAAACTGTTTTTT. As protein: CSVGAANEKLFF.

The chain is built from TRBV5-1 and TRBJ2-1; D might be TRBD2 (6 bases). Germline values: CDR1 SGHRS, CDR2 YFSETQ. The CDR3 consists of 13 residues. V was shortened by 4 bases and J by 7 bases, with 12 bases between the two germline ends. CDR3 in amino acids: CASSPPGVNEQFF. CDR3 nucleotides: TGCGCCAGCAGCCCCCCGGGGGTAAATGAGCAGTTCTTC.

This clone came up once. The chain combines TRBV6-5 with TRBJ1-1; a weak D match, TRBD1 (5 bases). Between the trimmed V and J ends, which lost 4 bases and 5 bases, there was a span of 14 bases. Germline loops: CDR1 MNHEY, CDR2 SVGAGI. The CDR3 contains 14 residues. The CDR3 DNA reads TGTGCCAGCAGTTTAACGGGGGGAAAGACTGAAGCTTTCTTT. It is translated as CASSLTGGKTEAFF.

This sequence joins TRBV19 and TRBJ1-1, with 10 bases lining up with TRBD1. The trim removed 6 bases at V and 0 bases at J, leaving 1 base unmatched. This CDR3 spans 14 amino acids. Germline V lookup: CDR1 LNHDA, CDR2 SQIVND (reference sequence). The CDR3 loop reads CASRDRGMNTEAFF. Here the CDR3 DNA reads TGTGCCAGTAGGGACAGGGGGATGAACACTGAAGCTTTCTTT.